The clone carrying this T cell receptor beta chain showed up just once. Its target is unknown. The CDR3 contains 13 residues. With 3 bases removed from V and 6 bases from J, the gap between germline ends came to 12 bases. CDR1 SGHDT and CDR2 YYEEEE come from the germline V gene. This sample was taken from a study of cytomegalovirus exposure and HLA in healthy donors. General study findings and limits: Later, an analysis showed that TCR beta chains associated with HLA were more clonally expanded than others that were equally common. CMV serostatus alone was available as immune exposure information. The study designated around 150 TCR beta chains cytomegalovirus-associated.

The PCR was carried out with 60 Vbeta primers and 13 Jbeta primers. Sequencing was performed with immunoSEQ multiplex PCR; in TCRdb, only in-frame clones are kept and a portion is missing. This table has about 160,000 clones, 85% appearing once. The chain couples TRBV5-6 to TRBJ1-2; tentatively, D is TRBD1 (5 bases). This TCR derives from a boy between 2 and 10 years old in good health and CMV-seronegative. Input material: PBMCs. The CDR3 DNA sequence: TGTGCCAGCAGCTCCAGGGTAGGGGATGGCTACACCTTC. This codes for CASSSRVGDGYTF.